Shown below are 32 T cell receptor beta chains from a single sample sequenced in a study of T cells after yellow fever vaccination. TCRdb used MiXCR to reprocess the 5' RACE reads, holding one entry per CDR3 protein. The sample comprises 450,000 to 550,000 distinct CDR3 sequences, around a fifth of which are singletons, and about a sixth rests with the top ten. The sample consisted of PBMCs, taken approximately 22 days after the first yellow fever vaccination. All receptors derive from a man younger than 30 who received the YFV17D yellow fever vaccine.

This sequence joins TRBV27 and TRBJ2-3, with D perhaps matching TRBD2 (5 bases). There are 17 residues in the CDR3. The germline CDR1 and CDR2 sequences are MNHEY and SMNVEV (reference sequence). V was pared by 3 bases and J by 1 base, with 17 bases between. CDR3 sequence reads: CASSLLGSQPGTDTQYF. As DNA, the CDR3 is TGTGCCAGCAGTTTGCTTGGGAGTCAGCCCGGCACAGATACGCAGTATTTT.

The CDR3, as DNA: TGTGCCAGTCGTCACGAGGGAGCCGGTTCTGAAGCTTTCTTT. It is translated as CASRHEGAGSEAFF. The V and J genes are TRBV12-3 or TRBV12-4 and TRBJ1-1; D not certain. The CDR3 is 14 amino acids. Trimming removed 9 bases at V and 6 bases at J, with 20 bases between.

This clonotype was counted between two and nine times. The V call is TRBV12-3 or TRBV12-4, the J call TRBJ2-1, with 9 positions matching TRBD2. J gave up 9 bases and V 3 bases, and 9 bases lay outside the gene matches. This CDR3 is built from 15 residues. The CDR3 region has the DNA TGTGCCAGCAGTTTTCGGCGGGGGGGCATCGGTGAGCAGTTCTTC. Translated, it gives CASSFRRGGIGEQFF.

This clonotype showed up just a few times. The V call is TRBV28, the J call TRBJ1-2; the match to TRBD1 covers 7 bases. The CDR3 covers 16 residues. J lost 3 bases, V lost 4 bases, and 11 bases had no gene match. CDR1 and CDR2 (germline): MDHEN, SYDVKM. The CDR3 reads CASSSQGETVYYGYTF. Here the CDR3 DNA reads TGTGCCAGCAGTTCCCAGGGGGAGACCGTATACTATGGCTACACCTTC.

This clonotype occurred many times. The chain recombines TRBV25-1 with TRBJ1-1, with D perhaps matching TRBD1 (5 bases). The CDR3 extends over 12 amino acids. Trimming cost V 8 bases and J 11 bases, with 18 bases left between them. The germline V gene has CDR1 MGHDK and CDR2 SYGVNS. Here the CDR3 reads CASVLRVRAAFF. The CDR3 nucleotides read TGTGCCAGCGTCCTCAGGGTACGGGCGGCTTTCTTT.

This clonotype was seen many times. This sequence joins TRBV5-1 and TRBJ2-2, with a weak D call TRBD1 (6 bases). CDR1 is SGHRS and CDR2 is YFSETQ in the germline V gene. The CDR3 sequence is 14 residues long. V lost 2 bases to trimming and J lost 6 bases, with 11 bases between them. The CDR3 region has the DNA TGCGCCAGCAGCTTCCAACAGGGCTCCGGGGAGCTGTTTTTT. Its translation: CASSFQQGSGELFF. The full variable domain, completed using reference TRBV5-1 and TRBJ2-2, is KAGVTQTPRYLIKTRGQQVTLSCSPISGHRSVSWYQQTPGQGLQFLFEYFSETQRNKGNFPGRFSGRQFSNSRSEMNVSTLELGDSALYLCASSFQQGSGELFFGEGSRLTVL.

This clonotype was seen many times. The chain links TRBV12-3 or TRBV12-4 to TRBJ2-3, with D maybe TRBD1 (6 bases). V shed 6 bases and J shed 4 bases, with 17 bases lying between them. This CDR3 comprises 15 residues. DNA for the CDR3: TGTGCCAGCAGCGCCTTCCTGACAGGCCCAGATACGCAGTATTTT. It translates to CASSAFLTGPDTQYF.

The genes are TRBV20-1 and TRBJ2-1; the match to TRBD1 covers 7 bases. The length of the CDR3 is 13 residues. Trimming removed 2 bases from V and 9 bases from J; junction bases left unmatched: 7. Germline V gives CDR1 DFQATT, CDR2 SNEGSKA (reference sequence). CDR3 residues: CSARTRGLREQFF. CDR3 nucleotides: TGCAGTGCTAGAACCAGGGGGTTGCGTGAGCAGTTCTTC.

The chain uses TRBV18 and TRBJ2-1; 7 positions match TRBD1. The CDR3 is 12 amino acids. The junction had 3 bases not matched to a gene; V was cut back by 3 bases and J by 10 bases. Germline V lookup: CDR1 KGHSH, CDR2 LQKENI. CDR3 nucleotide sequence: TGTGCCAGCTCACCGACAGGGTGGGAGCAGTTCTTC. It specifies CASSPTGWEQFF.

This clonotype showed up just a few times. This chain uses TRBV19 with TRBJ2-1; D unresolved. The CDR3 covers 12 residues. Germline V gene lookup returns CDR1 LNHDA and CDR2 SQIVND (reference sequence). Trimming removed 3 bases from V and 10 bases from J, with 10 bases in between. CDR3 in amino acids: CASSMRRVEQFF. The CDR3 bases are TGTGCCAGTAGTATGAGACGGGTAGAGCAGTTCTTC.

This clonotype showed up just a few times. V is TRBV9 and J is TRBJ1-1; D is possibly TRBD1 (6 bases). The CDR3 covers 14 residues. V was cut by 4 bases and J by 3 bases, with 13 bases left in between. The germline gives CDR1 SGDLS, CDR2 YYNGEE. CDR3 coding DNA: TGTGCCAGCAGCCCGGACAGCAGATACACTGAAGCTTTCTTT. Protein: CASSPDSRYTEAFF.

This clonotype was seen a few times. V gene TRBV7-2 combines with J gene TRBJ2-1, with TRBD2 identical over 10 bases. CDR1 SGHTA and CDR2 FQGNSA come from the germline V gene. The CDR3 contains 16 residues. The V and J ends lost 4 bases and 9 bases, in that order; junction bases with no gene match: 12. Here the CDR3 DNA reads TGTGCCAGCAGCTCTATGCCCAGCGGGGGGGCGGGTGAGCAGTTCTTC. Its protein is CASSSMPSGGAGEQFF.

The chain has TRBV6-5 and TRBJ2-6; D remains unclear. Trimming left V 4 bases short and J 0 bases short, with 10 bases between. CDR1 is MNHEY and CDR2 is SVGAGI in the germline V gene. The CDR3 spans 16 residues. The CDR3 coding sequence is TGTGCCAGCAGTTCTCTCCAAAACTCTGGGGCCAACGTCCTGACTTTC. It specifies CASSSLQNSGANVLTF.

J is TRBJ2-3 and V is TRBV3-1; TRBD1 is a possible D gene (5 bases). Germline V gives CDR1 LGHDT, CDR2 YNNKEL (reference sequence). The length of the CDR3 is 17 residues. V lost 0 bases and J lost 2, with 15 bases in between. CDR3 sequence reads: CASSQDFPGQITDTQYF. CDR3 sequence (DNA): TGTGCCAGCAGCCAAGATTTCCCCGGACAAATCACAGATACGCAGTATTTT.

CDR3 bases: TGCAGTGCTAGAGATCCCCGGACAGGGAAGGTACGGCCCCAGCATTTT. It specifies CSARDPRTGKVRPQHF. This chain joins TRBV20-1 and TRBJ1-5, with TRBD1 matching 8 bases. Germline V gene sequence: CDR1 DFQATT, CDR2 SNEGSKA (reference sequence). Unmatched junction bases numbered 13, after V lost 0 bases and J lost 9 bases. CDR3 length: 16 residues.

This clonotype was seen only a few times. This chain joins TRBV6-1 and TRBJ2-7; D is possibly TRBD1 or TRBD2 (5 bases each). V lost 3 bases and J lost 2, with 11 bases in between. CDR1 and CDR2 from the germline V gene are MNHNS and SASEGT. This CDR3 has 14 amino acids. CDR3 in amino acids: CASSEAGTAYEQYF. Written as DNA, the CDR3 is TGTGCCAGCAGTGAGGCAGGGACGGCCTACGAGCAGTACTTC.

The V call is TRBV4-1, the J call TRBJ1-4, with no clear D. Germline-derived CDR1 and CDR2 are MGHRA and YSYEKL. V shed 3 bases and J shed 0 bases, with 8 bases lying between them. The CDR3 sequence is 15 residues long. CDR3 sequence (DNA): TGCGCCAGCAGCCAGTTCCTCGCAACTAATGAAAAACTGTTTTTT. It translates to CASSQFLATNEKLFF.

This clonotype was found a few times. The chain uses TRBV5-1 and TRBJ1-1, with D possibly being TRBD1 (5 bases). Trimming removed 4 bases at V and 1 base at J, with 17 bases between. Per germline, CDR1 SGHRS and CDR2 YFSETQ. CDR3 length: 16 amino acids. The CDR3 DNA follows: TGCGCCAGCAGCCTTGGGTTCAGGGTGAGGAACACTGAAGCTTTCTTT. Translating it yields CASSLGFRVRNTEAFF.

There are many counts of this clonotype. This rearrangement joins TRBV5-1 to TRBJ2-5, with 8 bases aligning to TRBD1. The CDR3 length is 14 residues. In germline, CDR1 is SGHRS, CDR2 YFSETQ. Trimming took 0 bases from V and 2 from J; bases not matched to a gene: 0. Here the CDR3 DNA reads TGCGCCAGCAGCTTGGGACAGGGGCAAGAGACCCAGTACTTC. It encodes CASSLGQGQETQYF.

This clonotype was found a few times. The rearrangement joins TRBV12-3 or TRBV12-4 to TRBJ2-3; D may be TRBD2 (7 bases). CDR3 length: 17 amino acids. Trimming pared 3 bases from V and 2 bases from J, leaving 18 bases between. The CDR3 DNA is TGTGCCAGCAGTTTCCAACGGGGGGCCTCTACCACAGATACGCAGTATTTT. This sequence encodes CASSFQRGASTTDTQYF.

This clonotype was observed a handful of times. The chain has TRBV29-1 and TRBJ2-1, with D possibly matching TRBD1 (6 bases). Trimming stripped 8 bases from V and 8 bases from J, with 16 bases between. This CDR3 is 12 amino acids long. The germline V gene encodes CDR1 SQVTM and CDR2 ANQGSEA. The CDR3 sequence: CSLGQTNDEQFF. The CDR3 bases are TGCAGCCTCGGACAGACAAATGATGAGCAGTTCTTC.

This clonotype was detected a few times. The rearrangement links TRBV4-1 to TRBJ2-3; 10 bases are a match to TRBD2. This CDR3 spans 16 amino acids. J gave up 4 bases and V 5 bases, and 9 bases lay outside the gene matches. CDR1 is MGHRA, CDR2 YSYEKL, per germline. The CDR3 loop is CASSIAGGVAADTQYF. The CDR3 nucleotides are TGCGCCAGCAGCATAGCGGGGGGCGTTGCAGCAGATACGCAGTATTTT.

This clonotype was observed many times. The chain couples TRBV9 to TRBJ2-7; D gene ambiguous. Per germline, CDR1 SGDLS and CDR2 YYNGEE. Trimming took off 0 bases at V and 2 bases at J, with 9 bases between the two ends. The CDR3 covers 14 residues. The CDR3 here is CASSVGDWTYEQYF. CDR3 DNA: TGTGCCAGCAGCGTAGGGGATTGGACCTACGAGCAGTACTTC.

The V and J genes are TRBV21-1 and TRBJ2-5; the DNA was not compared with TRBD2, the D call given in the table. TRBV21-1 is a pseudogene. This CDR3 comprises 16 residues. The CDR3 loop is CASTYSRGSNQETQYF. The CDR3 nucleotides read TGTGCCAGCACATATAGTCGCGGCAGCAACCAAGAGACCCAGTACTTC.

The chain is built from TRBV7-2 and TRBJ2-6; no clear D gene. The CDR3 has 16 amino acids. Looked up from germline, CDR1 is SGHTA and CDR2 is FQGNSA. V was shortened by 3 bases and J by 0 bases, with 9 bases between the two germline ends. The CDR3 bases are TGTGCCAGCAGCTTGTCACTTCTCTCTGGGGCCAACGTCCTGACTTTC. Amino acids: CASSLSLLSGANVLTF.

The chain employs TRBV2 and TRBJ2-5, with a tentative D call TRBD2 (6 bases). The germline V gene has CDR1 SNHLY and CDR2 FYNNEI. Trimming removed 7 bases from V and 2 bases from J, with 8 bases in between. The CDR3 is 12 residues long. In DNA, the CDR3 is TGTGCCAGCATTGGGGGGCAAGAGACCCAGTACTTC. Amino acids: CASIGGQETQYF.

This clonotype has only a few counts. The chain is built from TRBV5-1 and TRBJ2-1; 7 bases agree with TRBD2. The CDR3 sequence is 14 residues long. J gave up 4 bases and V 5 bases, and 6 bases lay outside the gene matches. Germline V lookup: CDR1 SGHRS, CDR2 YFSETQ. The CDR3 DNA reads TGCGCCAGCAGGGCGGGGGTCCGGTACAATGAGCAGTTCTTC. Its translation is CASRAGVRYNEQFF.

This rearrangement joins TRBV9 to TRBJ2-3, with 7 bases fitting TRBD1. Germline CDR1 SGDLS, CDR2 YYNGEE. The CDR3 covers 15 residues. V lost 0 bases, J lost 3 bases, and 4 bases stayed unmatched. CDR3 sequence (DNA): TGTGCCAGCAGCGTAGCGACAGGGAGAACAGATACGCAGTATTTT. Its protein is CASSVATGRTDTQYF.

The chain has TRBV7-2 and TRBJ2-3; D uncertain. V was shortened by 5 bases and J by 4 bases, with 10 bases between the two germline ends. CDR3 size: 13 residues. Looked up from germline, CDR1 is SGHTA and CDR2 is FQGNSA. The CDR3, as DNA: TGTGCCAGCAGCCCGGACGTAGCAGATACGCAGTATTTT. Translation gives CASSPDVADTQYF.

The chain joins TRBV20-1 to TRBJ1-3; D is uncertain. Germline loops: CDR1 DFQATT, CDR2 SNEGSKA (reference sequence). The length of the CDR3 is 14 residues. Trimming took 3 bases from V and 0 from J, leaving 9 bases between them. The CDR3 reads CSASLVNSGNTIYF. DNA for the CDR3: TGCAGTGCTAGTTTGGTCAACTCTGGAAACACCATATATTTT.

This clonotype came up a few times. The chain carries TRBV4-3 and TRBJ2-7; weak D call: TRBD2 (5 bases). V was trimmed by 4 bases and J by 3 bases, leaving 10 bases between them. The CDR3 totals 13 residues. Germline values: CDR1 LGHNA, CDR2 YSLEER. The CDR3 nucleotides are TGCGCCAGCAGCCTGGAGGAGGACTACGAGCAGTACGTC. Amino acids: CASSLEEDYEQYV.

J is TRBJ2-4 and V is TRBV20-1, with 7 positions matching TRBD1. Germline-derived CDR1 and CDR2 are DFQATT and SNEGSKA (reference sequence). This CDR3 has 14 residues. Germline trimming cut 7 bases from V and 0 bases from J; bases unmatched to any gene: 6. The CDR3 loop is CSDSGTVAKNIQYF. CDR3 nucleotides: TGCAGTGATAGTGGGACAGTAGCCAAAAACATTCAGTACTTC.